The next 26 T cell receptor beta chains were all read from a single sample in a study of cytomegalovirus exposure and HLA in healthy donors. Both 60 Vbeta primers and 13 Jbeta primers went into the PCR. Data came from immunoSEQ multiplex PCR; TCRdb stores just in-frame clones and leaves some out. The data contain 250,000 to 300,000 clones, about 83% of them singletons. The sequencing sample was made of PBMCs. Receptor source: a woman aged 40 to 55 in good health and CMV-seropositive.

This clone was detected a few times. The chain recombines TRBV7-2 with TRBJ2-1; tentative D call: TRBD2 (6 bases). The V end lost 6 bases, the J end lost 5 bases, and 17 bases lay between the germline ends. In germline, CDR1 is SGHTA, CDR2 FQGNSA. The CDR3 covers 15 residues. The chain's CDR3 is CASSSLPGVNNEQFF. The CDR3 DNA follows: TGTGCCAGCAGTTCCTTACCGGGAGTGAACAATGAGCAGTTCTTC.

The V call is TRBV29-1, the J call TRBJ1-2; weak D call: TRBD1 (6 bases). V shed 1 base and J shed 8 bases, with 26 bases lying between them. CDR1 and CDR2 from the germline V gene are SQVTM and ANQGSEA. The CDR3 spans 17 residues. The CDR3 DNA reads as TGCAGCGTTGAAGTGCCCATGACAGGCCTAGGTGGTATAGGCTACACCTTC. This codes for CSVEVPMTGLGGIGYTF.

This sequence joins TRBV4-2 and TRBJ2-1, with a tentative D call TRBD2 (5 bases). The CDR3 runs 16 residues. Trimming stripped 0 bases from V and 4 bases from J, with 13 bases between. CDR1 and CDR2 from the germline V gene are LGHNA and YNFKEQ. For the CDR3, the DNA is TGTGCCAGCAGCCAAGATTTCGCGGGCCCGTACAATGAGCAGTTCTTC. Translation gives CASSQDFAGPYNEQFF.

The rearrangement joins TRBV11-2 to TRBJ2-3; the match to TRBD1 covers 9 bases. The CDR3 has 15 residues. Losses at the gene ends were 5 bases for V and 6 bases for J; bases not matched to a gene: 9. From germline, CDR1 is SGHAT and CDR2 FQNNGV. In DNA, the CDR3 is TGTGCCAGCAGCACGGACAGGGGCCGCCCGGATACGCAGTATTTT. Translating it yields CASSTDRGRPDTQYF.

The rearrangement uses TRBV25-1 and TRBJ2-7, with 11 bases identical to TRBD2. Germline V gives CDR1 MGHDK, CDR2 SYGVNS. With 3 bases clipped from V and 6 bases from J, the junction kept 4 bases outside the gene matches. The CDR3 totals 14 residues. The CDR3 is CASSDSSGRIEQYF. The CDR3 coding sequence is TGTGCCAGCAGTGATTCTAGCGGGAGGATCGAGCAGTACTTC.

This chain connects TRBV6-1 to TRBJ2-4; TRBD1 matches 9 bases. Trimming cost V 3 bases and J 0 bases; bases outside gene matches: 3. The CDR3 runs 16 residues. Germline V lookup: CDR1 MNHNS, CDR2 SASEGT. CDR3 sequence: CASSEGQGLAKNIQYF. DNA for the CDR3: TGTGCCAGCAGTGAGGGACAGGGTCTAGCCAAAAACATTCAGTACTTC.

CDR3 in amino acids: CASSQDSPGIRGYTF. CDR3 sequence (DNA): TGCGCCAGCAGCCAAGATAGCCCAGGGATACGGGGCTACACCTTC. This sequence joins TRBV4-3 and TRBJ1-2, with a weak D call TRBD1 (5 bases). This CDR3 has 15 amino acids. Trimming removed 0 bases at V and 8 bases at J, with 16 bases between. From germline, CDR1 is LGHNA and CDR2 YSLEER.

This clone was counted a single time. The V and J genes are TRBV28 and TRBJ2-7; TRBD2 aligns across 9 bases. The CDR3 is 15 residues long. The ends lost 4 bases at V and 2 bases at J; junction bases unmatched: 6. Germline V gene lookup returns CDR1 MDHEN and CDR2 SYDVKM. CDR3 nucleotide sequence: TGTGCCAGCAGTTCAACTAGCGGGTTTACCTACGAGCAGTACTTC. It specifies CASSSTSGFTYEQYF.

On this clone itself: Other DNA sequences in this specimen translate into the identical CDR3. The J gene is TRBJ1-1, the V gene TRBV19, with a possible D match to TRBD1 (5 bases). Germline V gives CDR1 LNHDA, CDR2 SQIVND (reference sequence). The germline V and J ends were trimmed by 1 base and 5 bases, with 11 bases remaining between them. This CDR3 has 14 amino acids. The CDR3 loop reads CASSIGGRGTEAFF. In DNA, the CDR3 is TGTGCCAGTAGTATAGGGGGACGGGGGACTGAAGCTTTCTTT.

The rearrangement joins TRBV6-5 to TRBJ1-2, with a tentative D call TRBD1 (5 bases). Germline V gene sequence: CDR1 MNHEY, CDR2 SVGAGI. V was pared by 5 bases and J by 3 bases, with 13 bases between. CDR3 length: 14 residues. CDR3 in DNA: TGTGCCAGCAGTCTAAGGACGGGGGACTATGGCTACACCTTC. This translates into CASSLRTGDYGYTF.

This clone was counted once. The chain is built from TRBV7-2 and TRBJ2-2; 11 nucleotides align to TRBD2. The CDR3 has 16 residues. The germline gives CDR1 SGHTA, CDR2 FQGNSA. V was pared by 2 bases and J by 5 bases, with 4 bases of the junction left unmatched. DNA of the CDR3: TGTGCCAGCAGCTTAACTAGCGGGAGTAGAACCGGGGAGCTGTTTTTT. It specifies CASSLTSGSRTGELFF.

The V and J genes are TRBV7-7 and TRBJ2-7; D is unresolved. The germline CDR1 and CDR2 sequences are SSHAT and FNYEAQ (reference sequence). The CDR3 covers 13 residues. The CDR3: CASSAESSYEQYF. The CDR3 DNA is TGTGCTAGCTCCGCGGAGTCCTCCTACGAGCAGTACTTC.

The chain uses TRBV10-3 and TRBJ2-1, with TRBD2 matching 8 bases. The CDR3 is 19 amino acids. Germline CDR1 reads ENHRY; CDR2 reads SYGVKD. Trimming at V came to 2 bases and at J to 4 bases, leaving 16 bases not matched to a gene. CDR3 coding DNA: TGTGCCATCAGTGAGGGAGTGCCCAGTAGCGGGGAATTTTACAATGAGCAGTTCTTC. Translation gives CAISEGVPSSGEFYNEQFF.

DNA for the CDR3: TGTGCCAGCAGCCGAGAACAAGCTTTCTTT. This sequence encodes CASSREQAFF. This chain uses TRBV11-3 with TRBJ1-1; D unclear. The germline V and J ends were trimmed by 5 bases and 9 bases, with 7 bases remaining between them. The CDR3 spans 10 residues. CDR1 SGHNT and CDR2 YENEEA come from the germline V gene.

This rearrangement joins TRBV28 to TRBJ1-5, with no clear D. The V end lost 5 bases, the J end lost 12 bases, and 14 bases lay between the germline ends. Germline V gives CDR1 MDHEN, CDR2 SYDVKM. The CDR3 has 12 amino acids. The CDR3, as DNA: TGTGCCAGCAGTCCCCCCTCCCGGGTCCAGCATTTT. As protein: CASSPPSRVQHF.

This chain joins TRBV30 and TRBJ2-2, with 8 nucleotides matching TRBD1. The germline V gene has CDR1 GTSNPN and CDR2 SVGIG (reference sequence). The CDR3 length is 14 residues. Unmatched junction bases numbered 3, after V lost 2 bases and J lost 4 bases. The DNA of the CDR3 is TGTGCCTGGAGTTGGACAGGGCGCACCGGGGAGCTGTTTTTT. Residues: CAWSWTGRTGELFF.

The genes are TRBV27 and TRBJ1-1; 7 nucleotides agree with TRBD1. This CDR3 has 18 amino acids. Losses at the gene ends were 4 bases for V and 4 bases for J; bases not matched to a gene: 18. Germline lookup yields CDR1 MNHEY and CDR2 SMNVEV (reference sequence). CDR3 sequence: CASSSYRGGSGLTTEAFF. The CDR3 DNA follows: TGTGCCAGCAGTTCCTACAGGGGCGGAAGTGGGCTGACCACTGAAGCTTTCTTT.

This sequence joins TRBV7-9 and TRBJ1-6, with 7 bases identical to TRBD1. Germline assignment: CDR1 SEHNR and CDR2 FQNEAQ (reference sequence). The J segment lost 0 bases and the V segment lost 5 bases, leaving 7 bases of the junction unmatched. This CDR3 is built from 17 residues. CDR3 nucleotide sequence: TGTGCCAGCAGCAATACAGGGGTGAGCTCCTATAATTCACCCCTCCACTTT. This translates into CASSNTGVSSYNSPLHF.

CDR3 nucleotide sequence: TGTGCCAGCAGCTTACCCACTAGCGGAGCGTCCTACAATGAGCAGTTCTTC. Its translation is CASSLPTSGASYNEQFF. The V and J genes are TRBV7-2 and TRBJ2-1, with 8 bases lining up with TRBD2. The V and J ends lost 2 bases and 1 base, in that order; junction bases with no gene match: 7. This CDR3 comprises 17 residues. In germline, CDR1 is SGHTA, CDR2 FQGNSA.

This chain links TRBV25-1 with TRBJ2-3, with D uncertain. The CDR3 spans 11 residues. Germline V gives CDR1 MGHDK, CDR2 SYGVNS. V was trimmed by 3 bases and J by 7 bases, leaving 5 bases between them. In DNA form, the CDR3 reads TGTGCCAGCAGTGACCTTCATACGCAGTATTTT. Residues: CASSDLHTQYF.

The chain has TRBV19 and TRBJ2-7; 10 positions match TRBD2. With 5 bases clipped from V and 4 bases from J, the junction kept 5 bases outside the gene matches. The V gene's germline CDR1 is LNHDA and CDR2 SQIVND (reference sequence). CDR3 size: 14 residues. CDR3 protein: CASSVSSGRYEQYF. In DNA form, the CDR3 reads TGTGCCAGTAGTGTTTCTAGCGGGAGATACGAGCAGTACTTC.

The chain joins TRBV9 to TRBJ2-2, with 9 bases identical to TRBD2. After removal of 4 bases from V and 4 bases from J, the junction contained 5 bases not matched to a gene. Germline CDR1 is SGDLS and CDR2 is YYNGEE. The CDR3 consists of 15 residues. The CDR3 coding sequence is TGTGCCAGCAGCACTCTAGCGGGGCGCACCGGGGAGCTGTTTTTT. This sequence encodes CASSTLAGRTGELFF.

The genes are TRBV18 and TRBJ2-7, with TRBD1 identical over 10 bases. The CDR3 runs to 13 residues. With V trimmed by 4 bases and J by 4 bases, 1 base remained unmatched. CDR1 and CDR2 (germline): KGHSH, LQKENI. The DNA of the CDR3 is TGTGCCAGCTCACAGGGACAGGGGTACGAGCAGTACTTC. Residues: CASSQGQGYEQYF.

The chain has TRBV30 and TRBJ2-7, with D tentatively TRBD2 (5 bases). Per the germline V gene, CDR1 is GTSNPN and CDR2 is SVGIG (reference sequence). This CDR3 is 12 amino acids long. V was pared by 0 bases and J by 6 bases, with 9 bases between. CDR3 protein: CAWSVRGSEQYF. The CDR3 nucleotides are TGTGCCTGGAGTGTACGCGGGTCCGAGCAGTACTTC.

The J gene is TRBJ2-1, the V gene TRBV5-1; maybe TRBD2 (6 bases). Per germline, CDR1 SGHRS and CDR2 YFSETQ. The CDR3 has 14 amino acids. V lost 7 bases and J lost 5, with 16 bases in between. CDR3 amino acids: CASLEGRGNNEQFF. The CDR3 bases are TGCGCCAGCCTCGAAGGGCGGGGAAACAATGAGCAGTTCTTC.

V gene TRBV5-1 combines with J gene TRBJ2-7; tentative D call: TRBD1 (6 bases). Trimming shortened V by 7 bases and J by 7 bases, and 24 bases separated the two germline ends. The CDR3 totals 15 residues. Per germline, CDR1 SGHRS and CDR2 YFSETQ. The CDR3 reads CASHRDRGYNQEQYF. CDR3 DNA: TGCGCCAGCCACAGGGATCGCGGATATAACCAGGAGCAGTACTTC.